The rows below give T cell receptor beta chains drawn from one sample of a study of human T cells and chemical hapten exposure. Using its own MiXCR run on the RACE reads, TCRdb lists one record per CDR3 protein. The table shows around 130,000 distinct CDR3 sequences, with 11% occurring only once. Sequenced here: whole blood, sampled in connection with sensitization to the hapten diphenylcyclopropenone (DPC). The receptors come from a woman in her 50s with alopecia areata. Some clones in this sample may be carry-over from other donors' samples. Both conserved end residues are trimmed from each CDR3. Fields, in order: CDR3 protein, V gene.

SVEGPGLAGTYNEQF	TRBV29-1
ASSPKEGTDVAGANVLT	TRBV18
ASSAPGHPYEQY	TRBV7-9
AGGDNGYT	TRBV7-9
ASSLEQGDSPLH	TRBV7-2
ASSLAGPDNSPLH	TRBV7-2
ASRWRATGELF	TRBV28
SAPRGIAYEQY	TRBV20-1
SVAGVGGELF	TRBV29-1
ASSFLPAKNIQY	TRBV5-5
AISGPSGRATGELF	TRBV10-3
SASRQDTEAF	TRBV20-1
ASRNSEAF	TRBV28
ASSPNRVGVKNIQY	TRBV7-2
AWSVRETQY	TRBV30
ASSVETPSGGVGNEQF	TRBV9
ATSKRSGTSGRETQY	TRBV15
SVAGASGPEGDTQY	TRBV29-1
ASSAVADTEAF	TRBV7-2
ASSLLAGKGGEDEQF	TRBV7-6